These 26 T cell receptor beta chains came from one sample sequenced in a study of blood T cells in healthy people across ages. A J-beta primer mix and a sample-barcoded 5' primer were used in a second PCR of roughly 7 to 12 cycles. MiXCR, run by TCRdb on the 5' RACE reads, gives a single entry per CDR3 protein. The repertoire holds hundreds of thousands of distinct CDR3 sequences, approximately 50% seen once, with around 37% in the top ten. Sequencing used blood. The origin of the receptors is a man aged 55 to 70 in good health.

This clonotype was counted a few times. This chain links TRBV6-2 or TRBV6-3 with TRBJ2-7, with unresolved D. Germline CDR1 MNHEY, CDR2 SVGEGT. The V end lost 7 bases, the J end lost 2 bases, and 15 bases lay between the germline ends. CDR3 length equals 14 residues. CDR3 residues: CASISVGQTYEQYF. DNA of the CDR3: TGTGCCAGCATCTCCGTCGGGCAGACCTACGAGCAGTACTTC.

This chain connects TRBV6-5 to TRBJ2-5; 7 positions agree with TRBD1. Losses at the gene ends were 5 bases for V and 7 bases for J; bases not matched to a gene: 10. Germline CDR1 reads MNHEY; CDR2 reads SVGAGI. This CDR3 spans 14 amino acids. The CDR3 region has the DNA TGTGCCAGCAGTAAGCCGGGAAACAGGGGGACCCAGTACTTC. It codes for CASSKPGNRGTQYF.

The rearrangement uses TRBV5-1 and TRBJ2-1; 7 bases match TRBD2. Trimming removed 5 bases from V and 8 bases from J; junction bases left unmatched: 7. The germline CDR1 and CDR2 sequences are SGHRS and YFSETQ. The CDR3 length is 13 residues. The DNA for the CDR3 is TGCGCCAGCAGTGGAGCGGGGAGCTATGAGCAGTTCTTC. Protein sequence: CASSGAGSYEQFF.

At least ten counts were recorded for this clonotype. The V gene is TRBV5-1, the J gene TRBJ2-3; D unresolved. CDR1 is SGHRS, CDR2 YFSETQ, per germline. With 1 base removed from V and 3 bases from J, the gap between germline ends came to 9 bases. The CDR3 is 14 amino acids. As DNA, the CDR3 is TGCGCCAGCAGCTTGAACGACTTGACAGATACGCAGTATTTT. This sequence encodes CASSLNDLTDTQYF.

A few counts support this clonotype. V usage is TRBV4-2 and J usage is TRBJ2-1, with 9 bases matching TRBD2. This CDR3 comprises 16 residues. V shed 4 bases and J 2 bases; nucleotides not matched to a gene: 6. Germline V gives CDR1 LGHNA, CDR2 YNFKEQ. The CDR3 loop reads CASSPRAGGPYNEQFF. CDR3 bases: TGTGCCAGCAGCCCCCGGGCGGGGGGGCCCTACAATGAGCAGTTCTTC.

The chain uses TRBV7-9 and TRBJ2-4, with D maybe TRBD1 (6 bases). Between the trimmed V and J ends, which lost 5 bases and 0 bases, there was a span of 14 bases. CDR1 SEHNR and CDR2 FQNEAQ come from the germline V gene (reference sequence). The CDR3 consists of 16 residues. CDR3 protein: CASSLLQGEAKNIQYF. CDR3 DNA sequence: TGTGCCAGCAGCCTTCTACAGGGCGAAGCCAAAAACATTCAGTACTTC.

This chain joins TRBV6-1 and TRBJ2-5; D gene uncertain. V lost 2 bases and J lost 4, with 8 bases in between. The germline gives CDR1 MNHNS, CDR2 SASEGT. This CDR3 has 13 amino acids. CDR3 sequence: CASSEPPVETQYF. Written as DNA, the CDR3 is TGTGCCAGCAGTGAACCCCCGGTAGAGACCCAGTACTTC.

The chain has TRBV5-6 and TRBJ2-5, with TRBD1 identical over 8 bases. Per germline, CDR1 SGHDT and CDR2 YYEEEE. This CDR3 region has 15 residues. V trimming: 4 bases; J trimming: 5 bases; junction bases outside the gene matches: 10. The CDR3 sequence is CASSTRTGLGETQYF. The DNA for the CDR3 is TGTGCCAGCAGCACGAGGACAGGGCTAGGGGAGACCCAGTACTTC.

A few counts support this clonotype. The chain couples TRBV14 to TRBJ1-6; possible D gene TRBD1, 6 bases. This CDR3 spans 13 amino acids. Trimming shortened V by 1 base and J by 9 bases, and 7 bases separated the two germline ends. Germline CDR1 reads SGHDN; CDR2 reads FVKESK. CDR3 nucleotides: TGTGCCAGCAGCCAAGGGGGGCGTTCACCCCTCCACTTT. This sequence encodes CASSQGGRSPLHF.

The chain combines TRBV5-6 with TRBJ2-1; 15 bases fit TRBD2. The J segment lost 4 bases and the V segment lost 4 bases, leaving 12 bases of the junction unmatched. The length of the CDR3 is 19 residues. Germline CDR1 SGHDT, CDR2 YYEEEE. Here the CDR3 DNA reads TGTGCCAGCAGCAGGGGACTAGCGGGGGGCCTGAACCCTTACAATGAGCAGTTCTTC. This encodes CASSRGLAGGLNPYNEQFF.

The rearrangement links TRBV29-1 to TRBJ1-1, with D maybe TRBD1 (5 bases). V shed 6 bases and J shed 5 bases, with 19 bases lying between them. Looked up from germline, CDR1 is SQVTM and CDR2 is ANQGSEA. The CDR3 runs to 14 residues. The CDR3 sequence: CSVDDGALKTEAFF. CDR3 in DNA: TGCAGCGTGGACGATGGGGCGCTTAAGACTGAAGCTTTCTTT.

The rearrangement uses TRBV3-1 and TRBJ2-5; 7 bases are a match to TRBD1. Germline V lookup: CDR1 LGHDT, CDR2 YNNKEL (reference sequence). This CDR3 is 12 amino acids long. V lost 1 base to trimming and J lost 11 bases; unmatched junction nucleotides: 4. The CDR3 here is CASSQADREQYF. DNA for the CDR3: TGTGCCAGCAGCCAAGCAGACAGGGAACAGTACTTC.

The chain uses TRBV6-4 and TRBJ2-6; TRBD1 agrees at 9 bases. The germline gives CDR1 MRHNA, CDR2 SNTAGT. The ends lost 6 bases at V and 12 bases at J; junction bases unmatched: 6. CDR3 size: 13 residues. In nucleotides, the CDR3 is TGTGCCAGCAGCTGGGACAGGGAGGGCGTCCTGACTTTC. Amino acid sequence: CASSWDREGVLTF.

V gene TRBV5-5 combines with J gene TRBJ2-1; TRBD2 matches at 8 bases. The CDR3 has 16 residues. The germline gives CDR1 SGHKS, CDR2 YYEKEE (reference sequence). The J segment lost 6 bases and the V segment lost 3 bases, leaving 11 bases of the junction unmatched. The CDR3 protein is CASSSSPSGGRNEQFF. The CDR3 nucleotides read TGTGCCAGCAGCTCCTCCCCAAGCGGGGGACGCAATGAGCAGTTCTTC.

The chain links TRBV2 to TRBJ2-5, with 7 nucleotides matching TRBD1. Trimming at V came to 7 bases and at J to 9 bases, leaving 17 bases not matched to a gene. The CDR3 loop spans 15 amino acids. CDR1 is SNHLY and CDR2 is FYNNEI in the germline V gene. The CDR3 is CASKPRGQAIQAQYF. Written as DNA, the CDR3 is TGTGCCAGCAAACCGAGGGGGCAAGCTATTCAGGCCCAGTACTTC.

The chain is built from TRBV7-9 and TRBJ2-1, with 10 bases identical to TRBD2. V gave up 2 bases and J gave up 6 bases; unmatched junction bases: 4. The CDR3 consists of 15 residues. Per germline, CDR1 SEHNR and CDR2 FQNEAQ (reference sequence). The CDR3 sequence: CASSLNGLAANEQFF. The CDR3 coding sequence is TGTGCCAGCAGCTTAAACGGACTAGCGGCCAATGAGCAGTTCTTC.

The CDR3 spells CASSLLGRRGETQYF. CDR3 nucleotide sequence: TGTGCCAGCAGCCTGCTGGGCAGGCGGGGAGAGACCCAGTACTTC. The V gene is TRBV11-2, the J gene TRBJ2-5, with D maybe TRBD2 (6 bases). Deletions cut 5 bases from V and 4 bases from J, with 17 bases between. Germline CDR1 and CDR2: SGHAT and FQNNGV. This CDR3 region has 15 residues.

This clonotype was counted between two and nine times. V and J are TRBV5-1 and TRBJ2-7, with a possible D match to TRBD2 (6 bases). The germline V gene has CDR1 SGHRS and CDR2 YFSETQ. V was shortened by 5 bases and J by 2 bases, with 20 bases between the two germline ends. This CDR3 is built from 16 residues. For the CDR3, the DNA is TGCGCCAGCAGAGTAACCCGGGGAGGCCTAACCTACGAGCAGTACTTC. This sequence encodes CASRVTRGGLTYEQYF.

This chain connects TRBV9 to TRBJ2-7, with 7 bases aligning to TRBD1. Trimming cost V 0 bases and J 3 bases; bases outside gene matches: 6. The CDR3 loop spans 15 amino acids. Germline CDR1 and CDR2: SGDLS and YYNGEE. CDR3 DNA sequence: TGTGCCAGCAGCGTAGGGTCGGGACAGTTCTACGAGCAGTACTTC. It encodes CASSVGSGQFYEQYF.

The gene calls are TRBV7-2 and TRBJ2-7; 7 nucleotides line up with TRBD2. The V segment lost 5 bases and the J segment 5 bases; nucleotides outside the gene matches: 12. The germline CDR1 and CDR2 sequences are SGHTA and FQGNSA. The length of the CDR3 is 15 residues. CDR3 in amino acids: CASSPGTTPGHEQYF. The DNA for the CDR3 is TGTGCCAGCAGCCCAGGGACTACCCCGGGGCACGAGCAGTACTTC.

The V call is TRBV2, the J call TRBJ1-5; TRBD1 is a possible D gene (5 bases). Germline CDR1 reads SNHLY; CDR2 reads FYNNEI. Trimming removed 6 bases at V and 1 base at J, with 13 bases between. The CDR3 has 15 residues. Here the CDR3 DNA reads TGTGCCAGCAGGAAAGGGGAAGCCAGCAATCAGCCCCAGCATTTT. Translation gives CASRKGEASNQPQHF.

This clonotype came up a few times. The chain is built from TRBV20-1 and TRBJ2-1; D is perhaps TRBD1 (5 bases). Trimming left V 0 bases short and J 2 bases short, with 14 bases between. There are 16 residues in the CDR3. The V gene's germline CDR1 is DFQATT and CDR2 SNEGSKA (reference sequence). The CDR3 here is CSARDGSGSPYNEQFF. For the CDR3, the DNA is TGCAGTGCTAGAGATGGTTCAGGGTCCCCCTACAATGAGCAGTTCTTC.

This clonotype was detected only a few times. This rearrangement joins TRBV3-1 to TRBJ1-2; D possibly corresponds to TRBD1 (6 bases). Trimming shortened V by 4 bases and J by 7 bases, and 13 bases separated the two germline ends. CDR1 is LGHDT, CDR2 YNNKEL, per germline (reference sequence). This CDR3 spans 13 amino acids. CDR3 loop: CASSLDRFGGYTF. CDR3 coding DNA: TGTGCCAGCAGCCTTGACAGGTTCGGTGGCTACACCTTC.

The chain joins TRBV7-8 to TRBJ2-7, with 8 nucleotides matching TRBD1. CDR1 and CDR2 (germline): SGHVS, FQNEAQ. This CDR3 is built from 15 residues. The V gene end was trimmed by 4 bases and the J gene end by 5 bases; junction bases not matched to a gene: 10. The CDR3 DNA reads TGTGCCAGCAGCTCCCCGGACAGGGTACTCCACGAGCAGTACTTC. Amino acid sequence: CASSSPDRVLHEQYF.

The gene calls are TRBV4-2 and TRBJ2-5; D unclear. V was shortened by 3 bases and J by 3 bases, with 17 bases between the two germline ends. From germline, CDR1 is LGHNA and CDR2 YNFKEQ. This CDR3 is built from 16 residues. The CDR3 loop is CASSHLFGQREETQYF. The DNA for the CDR3 is TGTGCCAGCAGCCATTTATTCGGCCAACGGGAAGAGACCCAGTACTTC.

J is TRBJ2-7 and V is TRBV29-1; the D gene is possibly TRBD2 (6 bases). The CDR3 extends over 13 amino acids. CDR1 and CDR2 from the germline V gene are SQVTM and ANQGSEA. The V and J ends lost 7 bases and 6 bases respectively, with 19 bases between them. For the CDR3, the DNA is TGCAGCGGGGGGGAAGGTACAGGCGGCGAGCAGTACTTC. This translates into CSGGEGTGGEQYF.